The entry below describes one T cell receptor beta chain. Profiling relied on immunoSEQ multiplex PCR, and the TCRdb table lists in-frame clones only, not all of them. The data show around 180,000 clones, with around 87% seen just once and about 3% held by the top ten. The data were obtained in a study of T cell responses to AZD1222 COVID-19 vaccine. Per germline, CDR1 DFQATT and CDR2 SNEGSKA (reference sequence). V shed 7 bases and J shed 5 bases, with 11 bases lying between them. The CDR3 runs 11 residues. The clonotype was recovered from an adult in good health. Material: peripheral blood, obtained on day 0 of AZD1222 vaccination. The V call is TRBV20-1, the J call TRBJ2-5, with D possibly matching TRBD2 (5 bases). This CDR3 reads CSVGRGETQYF. For the CDR3, the DNA is TGCAGTGTCGGCCGAGGGGAGACCCAGTACTTC.